The present entry profiles one T cell receptor beta chain with its context. This clonotype was counted only a few times. Its recognized antigen is unknown. The input lacks base qualities; no much larger clone sits a single base away. The approximately 41 donors, aged about 6 to 95 years, were systemically healthy Caucasian individuals from Russia. Each donor gave approximately 9.4 milliliters of peripheral blood, drawn into EDTA-treated Vacutainer tubes. Ficoll-Paque density-gradient centrifugation was used to isolate PBMCs, with at least 6.5 million per sample. Trizol reagent was used to extract total RNA from the PBMCs, yielding at least 5 micrograms per sample. The percentages of naive CD45RAhigh/CD27high T cells were determined by flow cytometry on a PBMC aliquot from every donor. This record belongs to a study of blood T cells in healthy people across ages (dated by TCRdb to about 2015). With respect to the entire study: In model experiments, roughly one uniquely barcoded TCR beta cDNA molecule per two T cells was captured by template switching. Age-related changes in TCR beta repertoire diversity were measured in the study by deep sequencing normalized with unique cDNA molecular identifiers. The donors were split into four age groups: young (average 16 years), middle-aged (around 37), aged (about 56) and long-lived (approximately 80). To avoid experimental bias, donors of different ages were spread randomly across the sequencing lanes. Two additional independent replicas of 1 million unique cDNA reads from the same blood draw were analyzed for two donors (one aged 18 to 29 and one aged 80 or older).

The library was obtained by 5' RACE. TCRdb shows the sequencer as Illumina HiSeq 2500. The second PCR ran for roughly 7 to 12 cycles and used a J-beta primer mix along with a sample-barcoded 5' primer. A unique molecular identifier was introduced onto each TCR beta cDNA molecule by a template-switch 5' adaptor carrying 12 random nucleotides. At least 2.5 million CDR3-containing paired-end reads were obtained from each sample. First-strand cDNA synthesis was performed from all RNA using the Mint cDNA synthesis kit, with priming by a TRBC-specific oligonucleotide. Following uracil-DNA glycosylase treatment, a first 18-cycle PCR with universal primers M1SS and BC2_uni_R was performed on all cDNA. The study's processing was this. For normalization, 1 million high-quality reads, each with a distinct molecular identifier, were randomly selected from each sample. Reads sharing molecular identifiers were discarded rather than binned into consensus sequences. CDR3 identification, clonotype clustering and error correction used MiTCR with a Q25 quality threshold and the strictest error-elimination algorithm. A nonparametric unseen species model using Euler transformation provided a lower-bound estimate of total TCR beta diversity. Through fastp at Q25 and MiXCR, TCRdb rebuilt clones from the public reads, retaining in-frame beta chains. Here each entry gathers all rows of one CDR3 protein and keeps the most common genes and DNA. TCRdb, not the original authors, processed these V and J calls. In this sample the table shows over 1,300,000 distinct CDR3 sequences, approximately 59% of which occur a single time. The top ten constitute 5% to 7% of the sample.

What the study reported, not specific to this receptor: The long-lived group showed more naive CD4+ T cells, fewer expanded clones and increased TCR diversity than the aged group, suggesting age selection. As age increased, observed TCR beta diversity per million T cells dropped in a roughly linear way, and a significant reduction was already evident by age about 40. Because donor CMV infection status was unknown, age-related changes in expanded clonotypes were potentially confounded. There was a strong correlation between observed TCR beta diversity and the percentage of naive T cells measured by flow cytometry. Estimates of total diversity based on one million sequenced T cells were considered lower bounds and underestimates. Conclusive comparison of naive and antigen-experienced compartments was prevented by the profiling of bulk unsorted PBMCs.

The germline V gene (reference sequence) supplies CDR1 MNHNY and CDR2 SVGAGI. The CDR3 runs 15 amino acids, cysteine and phenylalanine included. The kept DNA is CDR3 alone, 45 bases in frame from the first base. The germline V end is reduced by 6 bases and the J end by 6 bases; junction bases left unmatched: 9. The rearranged chain carries TRBV6-6 and TRBJ2-3; TRBD2 fits 10 bases in the junction. The sample taken for sequencing was blood. The clonotype originates from a man aged 18 to 29 in good health. The CDR3: CASSPLGLASDTQYF. The DNA reads TGTGCCAGCAGCCCCCTGGGACTAGCGTCCGATACGCAGTATTTT.